This T cell receptor beta chain was observed in a study of breast tumors, draining lymph nodes, adjacent tissues. Notes on the study in general: Most tumor T cells seemingly derive from lymph node, then expand in tumor. Tumors had less TCR diversity than lymph nodes, more than nontumor tissue. Compared with basal-like, luminal-like tumors shared significantly more repertoire with nontumor tissue.

V was pared by 1 base and J by 6 bases, with 7 bases between. The germline gives CDR1 LGHDT, CDR2 YNNKEL (reference sequence). This CDR3 is 13 amino acids long. This clonotype was counted at least ten times. What it recognizes is unknown. Each CDR3 protein is one row after TCRdb ran MiXCR on the multiplex PCR reads. Seen here are over 60,000 distinct CDR3 sequences, 40% to 55% observed once, and the top ten hold around 8%. The receptor was derived from a female donor with breast cancer. Some clones in this sample may be carry-over from other donors' samples. The sequencing input was breast tumor tissue. The rearrangement joins TRBV3-1 to TRBJ2-1; no clear D. This chain's CDR3 is CASSQARINEQFF. The CDR3 nucleotides are TGTGCCAGCAGCCAAGCCCGGATCAATGAGCAGTTCTTC.